This TCR beta chain was recorded in a study of blood T cell repertoires in COVID-19. Turning to the study itself: COVID-19 samples collected from the United States, Italy and Spain covered acute and convalescent phases.

Libraries were prepared by immunoSEQ multiplex PCR; TCRdb keeps only in-frame clonotypes and omits some of them. The sample holds about 40,000 clones; about four fifths are singletons and the top ten take approximately 25%. Germline assignment: CDR1 MDHEN and CDR2 SYDVKM. The ends lost 6 bases at V and 2 bases at J; junction bases unmatched: 3. The CDR3 extends over 14 amino acids. The V and J genes are TRBV28 and TRBJ2-1; TRBD2 agrees at 8 bases. The sequenced material came from peripheral blood. The receptor comes from a human donor with acute or convalescent COVID-19. The donor label of this sample is uncertain. DNA of the CDR3: TGTGCCAGCAGGCCGGGGGGGGCCTACAATGAGCAGTTCTTC. Amino acids: CASRPGGAYNEQFF.